This record looks at one T cell receptor beta chain sequence and its context. Amplification used 60 Vbeta primers and 13 Jbeta primers. Sequenced by immunoSEQ multiplex PCR; TCRdb stores in-frame clones only, minus some. This sample has approximately 190,000 clones, with 87% found just once. This sample was included in a study of cytomegalovirus exposure and HLA in healthy donors. The V end lost 2 bases, the J end lost 0 bases, and 8 bases lay between the germline ends. This CDR3 is built from 14 residues. The germline V gene has CDR1 SGHKS and CDR2 YYEKEE (reference sequence). The sample comprised PBMCs. The chain links TRBV5-5 to TRBJ1-1; weak D call: TRBD1 (6 bases). This clonotype originated in a man aged 25-45 years in good health and CMV-seronegative. As DNA, the CDR3 is TGTGCCAGCAGCTTTGGACAGTTGAACACTGAAGCTTTCTTT. It encodes CASSFGQLNTEAFF.